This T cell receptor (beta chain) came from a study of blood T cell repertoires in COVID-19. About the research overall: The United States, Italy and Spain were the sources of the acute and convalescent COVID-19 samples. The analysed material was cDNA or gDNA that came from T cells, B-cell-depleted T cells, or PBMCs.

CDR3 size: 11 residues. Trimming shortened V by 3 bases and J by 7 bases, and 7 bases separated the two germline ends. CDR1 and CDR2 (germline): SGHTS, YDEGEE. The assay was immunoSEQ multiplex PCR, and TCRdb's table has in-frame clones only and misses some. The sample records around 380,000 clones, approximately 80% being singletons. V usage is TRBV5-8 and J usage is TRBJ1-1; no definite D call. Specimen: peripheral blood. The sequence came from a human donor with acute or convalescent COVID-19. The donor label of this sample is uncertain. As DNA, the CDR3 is TGTGCCAGCAGCTCGGAGGTTGAAGCTTTCTTT. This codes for CASSSEVEAFF.